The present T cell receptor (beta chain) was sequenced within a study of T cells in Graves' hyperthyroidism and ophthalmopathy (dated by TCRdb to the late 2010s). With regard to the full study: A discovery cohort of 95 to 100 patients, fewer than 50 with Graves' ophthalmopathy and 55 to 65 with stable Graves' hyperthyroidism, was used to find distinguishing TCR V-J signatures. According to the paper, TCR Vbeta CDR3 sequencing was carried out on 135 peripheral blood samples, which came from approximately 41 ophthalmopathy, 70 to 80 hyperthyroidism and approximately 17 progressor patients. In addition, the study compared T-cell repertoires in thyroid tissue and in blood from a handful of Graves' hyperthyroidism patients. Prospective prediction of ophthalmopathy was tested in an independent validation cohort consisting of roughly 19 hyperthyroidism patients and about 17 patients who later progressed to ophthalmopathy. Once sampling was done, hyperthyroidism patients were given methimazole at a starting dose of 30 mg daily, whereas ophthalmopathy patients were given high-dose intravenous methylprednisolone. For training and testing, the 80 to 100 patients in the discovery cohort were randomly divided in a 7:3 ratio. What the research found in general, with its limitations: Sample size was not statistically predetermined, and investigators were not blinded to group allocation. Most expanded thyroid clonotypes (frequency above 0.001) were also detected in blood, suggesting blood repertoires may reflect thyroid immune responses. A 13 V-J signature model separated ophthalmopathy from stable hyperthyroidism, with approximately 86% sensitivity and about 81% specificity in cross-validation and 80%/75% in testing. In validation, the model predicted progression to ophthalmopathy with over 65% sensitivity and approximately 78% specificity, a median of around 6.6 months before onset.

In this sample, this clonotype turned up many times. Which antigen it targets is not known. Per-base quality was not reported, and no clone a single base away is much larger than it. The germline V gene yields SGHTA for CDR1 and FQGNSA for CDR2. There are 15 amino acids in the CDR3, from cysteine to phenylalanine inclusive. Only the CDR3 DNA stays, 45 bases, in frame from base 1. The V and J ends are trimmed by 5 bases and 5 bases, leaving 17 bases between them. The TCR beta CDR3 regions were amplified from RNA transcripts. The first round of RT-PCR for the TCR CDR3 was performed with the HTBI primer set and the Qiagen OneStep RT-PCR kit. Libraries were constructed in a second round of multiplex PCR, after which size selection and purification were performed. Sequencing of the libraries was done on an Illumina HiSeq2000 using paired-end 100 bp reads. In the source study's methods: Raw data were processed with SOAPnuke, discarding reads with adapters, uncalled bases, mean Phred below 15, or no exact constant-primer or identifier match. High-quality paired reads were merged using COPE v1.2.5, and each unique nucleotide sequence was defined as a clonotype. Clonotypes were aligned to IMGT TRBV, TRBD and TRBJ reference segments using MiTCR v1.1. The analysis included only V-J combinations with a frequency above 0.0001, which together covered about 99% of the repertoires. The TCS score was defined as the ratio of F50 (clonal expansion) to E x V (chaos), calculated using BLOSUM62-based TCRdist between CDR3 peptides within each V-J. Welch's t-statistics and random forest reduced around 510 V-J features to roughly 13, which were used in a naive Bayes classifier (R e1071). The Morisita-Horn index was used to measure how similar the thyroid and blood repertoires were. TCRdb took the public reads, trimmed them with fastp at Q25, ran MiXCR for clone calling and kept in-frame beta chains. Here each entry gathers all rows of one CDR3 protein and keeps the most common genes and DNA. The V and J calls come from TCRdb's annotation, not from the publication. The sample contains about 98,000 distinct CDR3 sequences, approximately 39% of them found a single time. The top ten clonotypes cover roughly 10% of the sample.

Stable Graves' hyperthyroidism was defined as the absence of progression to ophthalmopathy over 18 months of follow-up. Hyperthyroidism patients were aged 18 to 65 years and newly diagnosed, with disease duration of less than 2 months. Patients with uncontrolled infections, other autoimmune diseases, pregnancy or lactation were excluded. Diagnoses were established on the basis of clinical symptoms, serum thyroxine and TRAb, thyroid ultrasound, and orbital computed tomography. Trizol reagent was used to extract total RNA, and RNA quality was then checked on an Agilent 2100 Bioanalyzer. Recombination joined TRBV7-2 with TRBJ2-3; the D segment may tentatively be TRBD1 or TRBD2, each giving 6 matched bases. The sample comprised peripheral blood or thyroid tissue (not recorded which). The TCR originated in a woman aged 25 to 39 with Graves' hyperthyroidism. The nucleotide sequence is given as TGTGCCAGCAGCCCTGGGGGGAGCAGGGGAGATACGCAGTATTTT. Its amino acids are CASSPGGSRGDTQYF.